Listed here are 18 T cell receptor beta chains from one sample, sequenced in a study of cytomegalovirus exposure and HLA in healthy donors. The PCR used 60 Vbeta and 13 Jbeta primers. TCRdb's table, derived via immunoSEQ multiplex PCR, lists solely in-frame clones and lacks some. This table holds roughly 150,000 clones, around two thirds found once. The sequencing input was PBMCs. The receptors were gathered from a man aged 30-40 years in good health and CMV-seropositive.

This clone showed up just once. The V gene is TRBV5-1, the J gene TRBJ1-4; 9 bases line up with TRBD1. V shed 0 bases, J shed 0 bases, and the junction held 6 bases outside the gene matches. Per germline, CDR1 SGHRS and CDR2 YFSETQ. The CDR3 is 18 amino acids. This CDR3 is CASSLVGQGIATNEKLFF. As DNA, the CDR3 is TGCGCCAGCAGCTTGGTGGGACAGGGAATTGCAACTAATGAAAAACTGTTTTTT.

The chain uses TRBV11-3 and TRBJ2-3, with a tentative D call TRBD2 (6 bases). The ends were cut back, 1 base at V and 0 bases at J, with 17 bases in the middle. The CDR3 extends over 18 amino acids. From germline, CDR1 is SGHNT and CDR2 YENEEA. CDR3: CASSLGGSGRRSTDTQYF. In DNA, the CDR3 is TGTGCCAGCAGCTTAGGGGGTTCGGGGAGGCGGAGCACAGATACGCAGTATTTT.

About this clone itself: The germline gene is not matched at one end of the junction; a read error may be the cause. V is TRBV7-9 and J is TRBJ2-5; D gene ambiguous. This CDR3 is 12 amino acids long. Germline values: CDR1 SEHNR, CDR2 FQNEAQ (reference sequence). CDR3 amino acids: CSSSFSRETQYF. CDR3 coding DNA: TGTTCCAGCAGCTTTTCGCGAGAGACCCAGTACTTC.

A remark on this clone: One end of the junction fails to match germline, which may point to a read error. The V and J genes are TRBV7-9 and TRBJ2-1, with TRBD2 identical over 8 bases. Per the germline V gene, CDR1 is SEHNR and CDR2 is FQNEAQ (reference sequence). CDR3 size: 15 residues. Here the CDR3 DNA reads TGTTCCAGCAGCTCTTATAGCGGGGACCACAATGAGCAGTTCTTC. It codes for CSSSSYSGDHNEQFF.

Only one count was recorded for this clone. V gene TRBV19 combines with J gene TRBJ2-1; 9 nucleotides align to TRBD2. CDR3 length: 17 residues. The V segment lost 7 bases and the J segment 7 bases; nucleotides outside the gene matches: 17. CDR1 and CDR2 (germline): LNHDA, SQIVND (reference sequence). In nucleotides, the CDR3 is TGTGCCAGTATCGAAACGTCTGGAGTAGCGGGAGCGAATGAGCAGTTCTTC. It translates to CASIETSGVAGANEQFF.

As DNA, the CDR3 is TGCGCCAGCAGTGAGTCAAGCGGGAGCCACGAGCAGTACTTC. Protein sequence: CASSESSGSHEQYF. The V gene is TRBV10-1, the J gene TRBJ2-7; 8 nucleotides agree with TRBD2. The CDR3 covers 14 residues. Germline CDR1 WNHNN, CDR2 SYGVQD (reference sequence). With V trimmed by 0 bases and J by 5 bases, 3 bases remained unmatched.

This clone was seen more than once but under ten times. This chain links TRBV6-1 with TRBJ1-1; D is ambiguous. The length of the CDR3 is 14 residues. CDR1 MNHNS and CDR2 SASEGT come from the germline V gene. Trimming shortened V by 6 bases and J by 0 bases, and 11 bases separated the two germline ends. DNA of the CDR3: TGTGCCAGCAGCGAGCGCCCGGTGAACACTGAAGCTTTCTTT. Its protein product is CASSERPVNTEAFF.

V and J are TRBV7-9 and TRBJ1-1; TRBD1 is a possible D gene (5 bases). The CDR3 totals 12 residues. The ends were cut back, 4 bases at V and 3 bases at J, with 6 bases in the middle. Germline CDR1 and CDR2: SEHNR and FQNEAQ (reference sequence). The CDR3 loop is CASSWGDTEAFF. The CDR3 nucleotides are TGTGCCAGCAGCTGGGGGGACACTGAAGCTTTCTTT.

CDR3 nucleotide sequence: TGTGCCAGCAGCTCCTGGACTAGCGGAGCCAAAAACATTCAGTACTTC. Translating gives CASSSWTSGAKNIQYF. The V and J genes are TRBV9 and TRBJ2-4; the match to TRBD2 covers 10 bases. V shed 4 bases and J 0 bases; nucleotides not matched to a gene: 4. Germline values: CDR1 SGDLS, CDR2 YYNGEE. This CDR3 has 16 residues.

The chain combines TRBV5-6 with TRBJ2-1; 10 bases map to TRBD1. The CDR3 is 15 residues long. Per the germline V gene, CDR1 is SGHDT and CDR2 is YYEEEE. Unmatched junction bases numbered 7, after V lost 4 bases and J lost 6 bases. The CDR3 DNA is TGTGCCAGCAGCCACCGGGACAGGGGATCCAATGAGCAGTTCTTC. Residues: CASSHRDRGSNEQFF.

The CDR3 is CASSLTVSRGNTEAFF. CDR3 bases: TGTGCCAGCAGCTTAACGGTGAGCAGGGGTAACACTGAAGCTTTCTTT. The V gene is TRBV7-9, the J gene TRBJ1-1; D possibly corresponds to TRBD1 (6 bases). The CDR3 length is 16 residues. Germline loops: CDR1 SEHNR, CDR2 FQNEAQ (reference sequence). V lost 2 bases, J lost 2 bases, and 15 bases lay in between.

This clone was observed a few times. The chain joins TRBV27 to TRBJ2-7; D is unclear. There are 12 residues in the CDR3. The germline V gene has CDR1 MNHEY and CDR2 SMNVEV (reference sequence). With 10 bases removed from V and 1 base from J, the gap between germline ends came to 11 bases. As DNA, the CDR3 is TGTGCCACCTTCACAGCTTCCTACGAGCAGTACTTC. This encodes CATFTASYEQYF.

The chain employs TRBV29-1 and TRBJ1-3; no reliable D call. V lost 5 bases and J lost 3, with 11 bases in between. CDR1 SQVTM and CDR2 ANQGSEA come from the germline V gene. The CDR3 extends over 13 amino acids. DNA of the CDR3: TGCAGCGTTTTATTCACGGTTGGAAACACCATATATTTT. Protein: CSVLFTVGNTIYF.

In its sample, this clone was seen a few times. The chain couples TRBV27 to TRBJ2-7; 11 bases line up with TRBD1. The CDR3 has 17 amino acids. The junction had 11 bases not matched to a gene; V was cut back by 4 bases and J by 3 bases. The V gene's germline CDR1 is MNHEY and CDR2 SMNVEV (reference sequence). The CDR3 nucleotides are TGTGCCAGCAGTTGGCAATGGGGACAGGGGGACTTCTACGAGCAGTACTTC. Translating gives CASSWQWGQGDFYEQYF.

The chain joins TRBV7-2 to TRBJ2-7, with a possible D match to TRBD2 (6 bases). The CDR3 contains 16 residues. The V gene's germline CDR1 is SGHTA and CDR2 FQGNSA. V was pared by 1 base and J by 3 bases, with 16 bases between. The CDR3 spells CASSLVRREADYEQYF. The CDR3, as DNA: TGTGCCAGCAGCTTAGTACGGCGGGAAGCGGACTACGAGCAGTACTTC. The whole variable domain, remainder taken from reference TRBV7-2 and TRBJ2-7, is GAGVSQSPSNKVTEKGKDVELRCDPISGHTALYWYRQSLGQGLEFLIYFQGNSAPDKSGLPSDRFSAERTGGSVSTLTIQRTQQEDSAVYLCASSLVRREADYEQYFGPGTRLTVT.

This clone is a singleton in its sample. The rearrangement links TRBV9 to TRBJ2-7; TRBD2 matches at 8 bases. In germline, CDR1 is SGDLS, CDR2 YYNGEE. J lost 1 base, V lost 4 bases, and 7 bases had no gene match. The length of the CDR3 is 15 residues. As DNA, the CDR3 is TGTGCCAGCAGCTTGAGCGGGAGTCGGTCCTACGAGCAGTACTTC. It yields the protein CASSLSGSRSYEQYF.

The chain couples TRBV27 to TRBJ2-2; 10 bases line up with TRBD1. Germline V CDR1 and CDR2: MNHEY, SMNVEV (reference sequence). This CDR3 contains 17 residues. V lost 5 bases, J lost 3 bases, and 9 bases stayed unmatched. The CDR3 reads CASSPPRTGGDTGELFF. Here the CDR3 DNA reads TGTGCCAGCAGTCCGCCAAGGACAGGGGGTGACACCGGGGAGCTGTTTTTT.

This clone was picked up a small number of times. The chain couples TRBV30 to TRBJ2-7; 7 bases are shared with TRBD1. Germline CDR1 and CDR2: GTSNPN and SVGIG (reference sequence). CDR3 length equals 14 residues. The V segment lost 0 bases and the J segment 6 bases; nucleotides outside the gene matches: 8. The CDR3 nucleotides are TGTGCCTGGAGTGTATTCGGGACAGCTAGCGAGCAGTACTTC. It encodes CAWSVFGTASEQYF. The whole variable domain, remainder taken from reference TRBV30 and TRBJ2-7, is SQTIHQWPATLVQPVGSPLSLECTVEGTSNPNLYWYRQAAGRGLQLLFYSVGIGQISSEVPQNLSASRPQDRQFILSSKKLLLSDSGFYLCAWSVFGTASEQYFGPGTRLTVT.